Listed below are T cell receptor beta chains from one sample, sequenced in a study of beta chain features in type 1 diabetes. Repertoires were generated with immunoSEQ multiplex PCR, while TCRdb's copy carries only in-frame clones and drops some. In the table there are 600,000 or so clones, around 15% of which are singletons. The sequencing input was naive CD4+ T cells from blood. The origin of the receptors is a man between 18 and 29 years old with type 1 diabetes. CDR3s include the opening cysteine and the closing phenylalanine or tryptophan. D genes are given only for firm matches. Only part of the rows carry a size: once, few, many, or a class if the clone is expanded.

v_call,d_call,j_call,clone_size,cdr3_nt,cdr3_aa
TRBV18,NA,TRBJ2-1,few,TGTGCCAGCTCACAGGGAGGAGACAATGAGCAGTTCTTC,CASSQGGDNEQFF
TRBV7-3,NA,TRBJ1-1,NA,TGTGCCAGCAGCTTAACGGGGAGGGGCGCGAACACTGAAGCTTTCTTT,CASSLTGRGANTEAFF
TRBV18,NA,TRBJ1-1,NA,TGTGCCAGCTCACCAGGGGGGCCGACTCTGAACACTGAAGCTTTCTTT,CASSPGGPTLNTEAFF
TRBV11-3,TRBD1,TRBJ2-7,NA,TGTGCAACCGGGACAGAAGCCTACGAGCAGTACTTC,CATGTEAYEQYF
TRBV18,NA,TRBJ2-3,NA,TGTGCCAGCTCACCACCGTCCCCAGATACGCAGTATTTT,CASSPPSPDTQYF
TRBV29-1,NA,TRBJ2-7,few,TGCAGCGTTGGGGTTAACGAGCAGTACTTC,CSVGVNEQYF
TRBV2,NA,TRBJ1-5,few,TGTGCCAGCAGTGAAGATTCGCAGAGTCAGCCCCAGCATTTT,CASSEDSQSQPQHF
TRBV5-1,NA,TRBJ1-5,few,TGCGCCAGCAGCTTGGGCCTCGGCAATCAGCCCCAGCATTTT,CASSLGLGNQPQHF
TRBV6-5,NA,TRBJ2-7,few,TGTGCCAGCAGTTACTCGAAATTGGGGTACGAGCAGTACTTC,CASSYSKLGYEQYF
TRBV25-1,NA,TRBJ1-1,few,TGTGCCAGCAGGAGAGGGTCCCGGCCCACTGAAGCTTTCTTT,CASRRGSRPTEAFF
TRBV5-1,NA,TRBJ2-6,few,TGCGCCAGCAGGTCCGGGACTGGGGCCAACGTCCTGACTTTC,CASRSGTGANVLTF
TRBV2,NA,TRBJ2-2,NA,TGTGCCCTCTCAAGGCACAACACCGGGGAGCTGTTTTTT,CALSRHNTGELFF
TRBV30,TRBD1,TRBJ1-1,few,TGTGCCTGGAGCCCCACTACAGGGGGCCATCTAGAAGCTTTCTTT,CAWSPTTGGHLEAFF
TRBV2,NA,TRBJ1-1,few,TGTGCCAGCAGCGTCAGTCGACCTGAAGCTTTCTTT,CASSVSRPEAFF
TRBV30,NA,TRBJ1-3,NA,TGTGCCTGGAGTGTATTCAGGGGAACTGGAAACACCATATATTTT,CAWSVFRGTGNTIYF
TRBV7-3,TRBD2,TRBJ2-1,few,TGTGCCAGCAGCCCCTCCGGGGCGGGGGAATACAATGAGCAGTTCTTC,CASSPSGAGEYNEQFF
TRBV18,TRBD1,TRBJ1-5,few,TGTGCCAGCTCTGGGGACAGGGGGGTTCAGCCCCAGCATTTT,CASSGDRGVQPQHF
TRBV7-6,TRBD1,TRBJ2-1,NA,TGTGCCAGCAGCTTAGGGACAGGGAACTACAATGAGCAGTTCTTC,CASSLGTGNYNEQFF